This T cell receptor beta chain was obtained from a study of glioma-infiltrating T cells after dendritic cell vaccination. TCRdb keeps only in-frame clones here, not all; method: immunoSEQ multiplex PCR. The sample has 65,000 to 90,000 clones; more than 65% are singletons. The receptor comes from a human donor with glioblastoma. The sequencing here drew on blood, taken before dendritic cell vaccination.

CDR3 nucleotide sequence: TGTGCCAGCAGTCCGGACAGAATGATTTCCTATGGCTACACCTTC. It yields the protein CASSPDRMISYGYTF. The chain couples TRBV27 to TRBJ1-2; TRBD1 might be the D (6 bases). CDR1 MNHEY and CDR2 SMNVEV come from the germline V gene (reference sequence). V lost 5 bases, J lost 4 bases, and 17 bases lay in between. The CDR3 totals 15 residues.